This T cell receptor beta chain was obtained from a study of cytotoxic CD8 clonotypes in ibrutinib-treated CLL. Study at large: Response samples came after a median 12 months of treatment, range 6 to 36.

General study results and limits: Sustained-remission and progressing patients had different sampling times.

The CDR3 runs to 14 residues. With 10 bases clipped from V and 2 bases from J, the junction kept 11 bases outside the gene matches. Germline V gene data show CDR1 as LNHDA and CDR2 as SQIVND (reference sequence). On this clone itself: Its antigen is not known.

Sequencing was designed to attain a depth spanning 1 in 200,000 to 1 in 1 million T cells. Data came from immunoSEQ multiplex PCR; TCRdb stores just in-frame clones and leaves some out. Of about 76,000 clones in the sample, roughly 80% were seen once. Sequenced material: PBMCs, taken after 24 months of ibrutinib treatment. The chain uses TRBV19 and TRBJ2-7; 7 bases line up with TRBD1. The sequence was obtained from a human donor with chronic lymphocytic leukemia. The CDR3 coding sequence is TGTGCCACCTTGATGGACAGGCCACCCTACGAGCAGTACTTC. Its protein is CATLMDRPPYEQYF.